The source of this T cell receptor (beta chain) is a study of shared clonotypes between healthy human individuals (TCRdb year 2020). Background for the entire study: The cohort comprised a couple of women and a few men aged 18 to 49 years. Per donor, leukapheresis produced somewhere between about 0.94 and 8.9 billion PBMCs. To estimate repertoire size and how much clonotype sharing occurs between individuals, the study deeply sequenced the blood TCR repertoires of five or six healthy adults. Per donor, three plates each were used for CD4 naive and CD4 memory, two for CD8 naive, and one for CD8 memory. To increase sequencing depth and limit assay-specific biases, different laboratories used diverse techniques to prepare libraries and sequence TCR repertoires. Study-wide findings and limitations: When a few donors were compared, the shared fraction of clonotypes was around 5.1% for naive CD4, 3.5% to 4% for naive CD8, 2% to 2.5% for memory CD4, and 0.35% to 0.4% for memory CD8. Compared with non-shared clonotypes, the clonotypes found in all four sorted-subset donors had higher generation probabilities. Larger estimated clonotype richness was generally found for naive subsets than for memory subsets. Based on pairwise subsampling, the degree of clonotype sharing among donors was expected to be affected by sequencing depth. Rarefaction of sorted-subset datasets indicated incomplete sequencing despite the large sequencing depth. Only blood was sampled, and tissue TCR repertoires likely differ from those in blood. Because the study included only a small number of donors, the genetic and exposure-history diversity represented was limited.

Using the deep immunoSEQ assay, TCR CDR3 regions were amplified from genomic DNA by multiplex PCR. Extracted genomic DNA from each cell subset was spread evenly across all wells of several immunoSEQ 96-well plates, with each plate serving as a replicate. For sorted subsets, each replicate PCR was loaded with about 0.2 ug genomic DNA, equivalent to 25,000 to 30,000 T cell genomes. Purified libraries were measured with a Qubit 3.0 fluorometer, size-checked on a Bioanalyzer 2100, and measured again with the KAPA Library Quantification kit. Every immunoSEQ 96-well plate was sequenced on a dedicated single-read 150-cycle Illumina NextSeq 550 flow cell. As for the authors' bioinformatics: The immunoSEQ output contained only junctional sequences without quality scores, so filtering could not match that applied to full-length reads. Sequences were annotated with PyIR, a Python wrapper for IgBLAST v1.9, and V/J genes and CDR3 were assigned using IMGT germline references. Reads were filtered out if the reads had weak V/J assignments (E-value above 1e-6), no CDR3, stop codons, out-of-frame junctions, or ambiguous translated residues. V3J clonotypes were defined by identical inferred V gene, J gene, and CDR3 amino acid sequence. The percentage overlap between two repertoires was calculated by dividing the number of shared unique clonotypes by the size of the smaller repertoire. Richness of each repertoire was evaluated using RTK rarefaction, the Chao1 estimator, and Recon v2.1 estimates of unobserved clonotypes. Generation probabilities for all TCRbeta clonotypes obtained by the gDNA method from a handful of donors were computed using OLGA. TCRdb stores this immuneACCESS table with in-frame sequences only. Part of the clones is absent; in the studies checked, under half of the shortfall reflects unresolved V genes, and no reason is known for the rest. D and trimming were read from the DNA, whereas the V and J calls and clone size are those reported in that table. This sample is represented by about 590,000 clones; 95% of them were singletons. Jointly, the top ten make up roughly 0.1% of the sample.

CD8 naive samples consisted of CD45RO-negative cells that were positively selected for CCR7, yielding a CD45RA+CCR7+ population without TemRA cells. The donors were healthy, HIV-negative adults who had no recently reported acute infections or vaccinations. Every donor was a Caucasian adult residing in Nashville, Tennessee, USA. Blood was obtained by leukapheresis, after which PBMCs were separated by Ficoll-Histopaque density gradient centrifugation and cryopreserved in liquid nitrogen vapor phase. Analytical flow cytometry was used to check the purity and quantity of each magnetically sorted T cell population. Genomic DNA was isolated from every sorted fraction and measured by UV absorbance on a Nanodrop 2000c. A note on this clone: Its antigen has not been determined. No base quality information exists; no much larger clone differs at one position.

CDR1 and CDR2, looked up from the germline V gene, are MGHRA and YSYEKL. CDR3 length: 13 amino acids, cysteine to phenylalanine. Just the 39-base CDR3 DNA is kept, in frame starting at base 1. V loses 4 bases, J loses 10 bases, and the germline ends lie 14 bases apart. The chain is made from TRBV4-1 and TRBJ2-1; tentative D gene TRBD2, with 6 bases matching. Sequencing input: naive CD8+ T cells sorted from blood. The cell subset or site tag for this specimen amounts to: CD45RA+CCR7+. This TCR was sampled from a woman in her thirties in good health. The nucleotides are TGCGCCAGCAGCCCCTTAGCGGAAAAAGAGCAGTTCTTC. Translated, it reads CASSPLAEKEQFF.